A selection of T cell receptor beta chains follows, all from one sample in a study of cytomegalovirus exposure and HLA in healthy donors. Using immunoSEQ multiplex PCR, the repertoire was profiled, and TCRdb retains in-frame clones only, with some absent. The table has 180,000 or so clones, 70% to 85% seen once. Sequencing was carried out using PBMCs. Receptors were obtained from a woman aged 25 to 45 in good health and CMV-seropositive. CDR3s include the opening cysteine and the closing phenylalanine or tryptophan. A D gene is named only where the DNA matches it firmly. Clone size, where shown, is once, few, many, or a class for clones that have expanded.

d_call: NA
j_call: TRBJ1-2
v_call: TRBV6-5
clone_size: NA
cdr3_aa: CACGGNYGYTF
cdr3_nt: TGTGCATGTGGGGGGAACTATGGCTACACCTTC

d_call: TRBD1
j_call: TRBJ1-5
v_call: TRBV7-9
clone_size: few
cdr3_aa: CASSLVGTGGNQPQHF
cdr3_nt: TGTGCCAGCAGCTTAGTGGGGACAGGGGGAAATCAGCCCCAGCATTTT

d_call: NA
j_call: TRBJ1-1
v_call: TRBV28
clone_size: once
cdr3_aa: CASSLRGLMNTEAFF
cdr3_nt: TGTGCCAGCAGTTTAAGAGGACTGATGAACACTGAAGCTTTCTTT

d_call: NA
j_call: TRBJ1-5
v_call: TRBV27
clone_size: NA
cdr3_aa: CASSSNQGLHQPQHF
cdr3_nt: TGTGCCAGCAGTTCAAACCAGGGGTTGCATCAGCCCCAGCATTTT

d_call: TRBD1
j_call: TRBJ1-4
v_call: TRBV5-1
clone_size: NA
cdr3_aa: CASSFRTGEPNEKLFF
cdr3_nt: TGCGCCAGCAGCTTCAGGACAGGAGAACCTAATGAAAAACTGTTTTTT

d_call: NA
j_call: TRBJ1-2
v_call: TRBV19
clone_size: few
cdr3_aa: CASKTRDGYTF
cdr3_nt: TGTGCCAGTAAAACCAGGGATGGCTACACCTTC

d_call: NA
j_call: TRBJ2-7
v_call: TRBV5-4
clone_size: NA
cdr3_aa: CASSPVSGKSYEQYF
cdr3_nt: TGTGCCAGCAGTCCCGTCTCGGGAAAATCCTACGAGCAGTACTTC

d_call: NA
j_call: TRBJ2-7
v_call: TRBV5-1
clone_size: NA
cdr3_aa: CASSRGYEQYF
cdr3_nt: TGCGCCAGCAGCAGGGGATACGAGCAGTACTTC

d_call: TRBD2
j_call: TRBJ2-7
v_call: TRBV5-6
clone_size: few
cdr3_aa: CASSPIAGGLSYEQYF
cdr3_nt: TGTGCCAGCAGCCCTATAGCGGGAGGCCTCTCCTACGAGCAGTACTTC

d_call: NA
j_call: TRBJ2-1
v_call: TRBV20-1
clone_size: NA
cdr3_aa: CSARDFTEFF
cdr3_nt: TGCAGTGCTAGGGACTTCACAGAGTTCTTC

d_call: NA
j_call: TRBJ2-7
v_call: TRBV4-2
clone_size: NA
cdr3_aa: CASSQEIGVGNEQYF
cdr3_nt: TGTGCCAGCAGCCAAGAGATCGGCGTCGGGAACGAGCAGTACTTC

d_call: TRBD2
j_call: TRBJ2-3
v_call: TRBV2
clone_size: NA
cdr3_aa: CASTGTSGRTDTQYF
cdr3_nt: TGTGCCAGCACCGGGACTAGCGGGAGGACAGATACGCAGTATTTT

d_call: NA
j_call: TRBJ1-3
v_call: TRBV28
clone_size: NA
cdr3_aa: CASSLHGGFMVNTIYF
cdr3_nt: TGTGCCAGCAGTTTACACGGTGGTTTTATGGTAAACACCATATATTTT

d_call: NA
j_call: TRBJ2-7
v_call: TRBV6-5
clone_size: once
cdr3_aa: CASSPSRGAYEQYF
cdr3_nt: TGTGCCAGCAGTCCATCCAGGGGCGCCTACGAGCAGTACTTC

d_call: TRBD1
j_call: TRBJ1-1
v_call: TRBV11-1
clone_size: NA
cdr3_aa: CASSPPGGWTEAFF
cdr3_nt: TGTGCCAGCAGCCCACCAGGGGGTTGGACTGAAGCTTTCTTT

d_call: NA
j_call: TRBJ2-5
v_call: TRBV28
clone_size: NA
cdr3_aa: CASSTSRGIAQYF
cdr3_nt: TGTGCCAGCAGTACCTCAAGGGGTATCGCCCAGTACTTC

d_call: NA
j_call: TRBJ2-5
v_call: TRBV28
clone_size: NA
cdr3_aa: CASSTQTVRETQYF
cdr3_nt: TGTGCCAGCAGCACCCAAACGGTCCGGGAGACCCAGTACTTC

d_call: NA
j_call: TRBJ1-2
v_call: TRBV10-3
clone_size: few
cdr3_aa: CAIKGAQLNYGYTF
cdr3_nt: TGTGCCATCAAGGGAGCTCAACTGAACTATGGCTACACCTTC

d_call: NA
j_call: TRBJ1-5
v_call: TRBV30
clone_size: NA
cdr3_aa: CAWSSSGGQPQHF
cdr3_nt: TGTGCCTGGAGTTCGAGTGGAGGTCAGCCCCAGCATTTT

d_call: NA
j_call: TRBJ2-2
v_call: TRBV6-1
clone_size: NA
cdr3_aa: CAVRGSSTGELFF
cdr3_nt: TGTGCCGTCCGGGGGAGTAGCACCGGGGAGCTGTTTTTT

d_call: NA
j_call: TRBJ2-3
v_call: TRBV20-1
clone_size: NA
cdr3_aa: CSAPRTDTQYF
cdr3_nt: TGCAGTGCCCCTCGGACAGATACGCAGTATTTT

d_call: TRBD1
j_call: TRBJ1-4
v_call: TRBV6-5
clone_size: NA
cdr3_aa: CASSYEQGASLGKLFF
cdr3_nt: TGTGCCAGCAGTTACGAACAGGGGGCGAGTCTTGGAAAACTGTTTTTT

d_call: NA
j_call: TRBJ1-4
v_call: TRBV2
clone_size: NA
cdr3_aa: CASSAGPEKLFF
cdr3_nt: TGTGCCAGCAGTGCAGGGCCCGAAAAACTGTTTTTT

d_call: NA
j_call: TRBJ2-7
v_call: TRBV5-1
clone_size: once
cdr3_aa: CASSEPGVGGEQYF
cdr3_nt: TGCGCCAGCAGCGAACCAGGGGTAGGTGGCGAGCAGTACTTC

d_call: TRBD1
j_call: TRBJ2-2
v_call: TRBV29-1
clone_size: NA
cdr3_aa: CSVPGGLSGTGELFF
cdr3_nt: TGCAGCGTTCCAGGGGGCTTAAGCGGAACCGGGGAGCTGTTTTTT

d_call: NA
j_call: TRBJ1-2
v_call: TRBV4-2
clone_size: NA
cdr3_aa: CASSQDKSGIGGYTF
cdr3_nt: TGTGCCAGCAGCCAAGATAAATCAGGGATAGGAGGCTACACCTTC

d_call: TRBD2
j_call: TRBJ2-7
v_call: TRBV6-4
clone_size: NA
cdr3_aa: CASSVNSGSSYEQYF
cdr3_nt: TGTGCCAGCAGTGTTAATAGCGGGAGCTCCTACGAGCAGTACTTC

d_call: NA
j_call: TRBJ1-5
v_call: TRBV27
clone_size: NA
cdr3_aa: CASRSYSPNQPQHF
cdr3_nt: TGTGCCAGCAGATCATACAGTCCCAATCAGCCCCAGCATTTT

d_call: TRBD1
j_call: TRBJ2-1
v_call: TRBV4-1
clone_size: NA
cdr3_aa: CASSLGLTGGDEQFF
cdr3_nt: TGCGCCAGCAGCCTAGGGTTGACAGGGGGCGATGAGCAGTTCTTC

d_call: TRBD2
j_call: TRBJ2-2
v_call: TRBV5-1
clone_size: NA
cdr3_aa: CASSLAGGYTGELFF
cdr3_nt: TGCGCCAGCAGTCTAGCGGGAGGTTACACCGGGGAGCTGTTTTTT

d_call: TRBD2
j_call: TRBJ2-1
v_call: TRBV29-1
clone_size: NA
cdr3_aa: CSVELAGDNEQFF
cdr3_nt: TGCAGCGTTGAACTAGCGGGAGACAATGAGCAGTTCTTC

d_call: TRBD2
j_call: TRBJ2-1
v_call: TRBV5-1
clone_size: NA
cdr3_aa: CASIPAPSGTYNEQFF
cdr3_nt: TGCGCCAGCATCCCCGCCCCTAGCGGGACCTACAATGAGCAGTTCTTC

d_call: NA
j_call: TRBJ2-7
v_call: TRBV19
clone_size: few
cdr3_aa: CASSYPRDSNSNYEQYF
cdr3_nt: TGTGCCAGTAGCTACCCGAGGGACTCTAATTCCAACTACGAGCAGTACTTC

d_call: NA
j_call: TRBJ1-2
v_call: TRBV5-6
clone_size: NA
cdr3_aa: CASNVGGRDDGYTF
cdr3_nt: TGTGCCAGCAACGTGGGAGGAAGGGATGATGGCTACACCTTC

d_call: TRBD2
j_call: TRBJ2-7
v_call: TRBV7-2
clone_size: NA
cdr3_aa: CASSSGLGFYEQYF
cdr3_nt: TGTGCCAGCAGCAGTGGACTAGGTTTCTACGAGCAGTACTTC

d_call: TRBD2
j_call: TRBJ2-5
v_call: TRBV5-1
clone_size: NA
cdr3_aa: CASSRGPLAGVEETQYF
cdr3_nt: TGCGCCAGCAGCCGCGGACCTTTAGCGGGAGTGGAAGAGACCCAGTACTTC

d_call: NA
j_call: TRBJ2-7
v_call: TRBV7-2
clone_size: once
cdr3_aa: CASSFTYEQYF
cdr3_nt: TGTGCCAGCAGCTTCACCTACGAGCAGTACTTC

d_call: NA
j_call: TRBJ1-2
v_call: TRBV2
clone_size: NA
cdr3_aa: CARRDNYYGYTF
cdr3_nt: TGTGCCAGGAGGGACAATTACTATGGCTACACCTTC